Following are 28 T cell receptor beta chains from one sample sequenced in a study of cytomegalovirus exposure and HLA in healthy donors. It was with 60 Vbeta and 13 Jbeta primers that the PCR ran. Sequenced by immunoSEQ multiplex PCR; TCRdb stores in-frame clones only, minus some. The sample includes about 120,000 clones, roughly 82% seen only once; the top ten take under 7%. Input material: PBMCs. These receptors originate from a man aged 18 to 30 in good health and CMV-seropositive.

The chain is built from TRBV11-2 and TRBJ2-7; perhaps TRBD2 as D (6 bases). Germline values: CDR1 SGHAT, CDR2 FQNNGV. This CDR3 is 17 amino acids long. Trimming took off 7 bases at V and 2 bases at J, with 24 bases between the two ends. DNA for the CDR3: TGTGCCAGCACCTTCCGACGGACTAAACCCGAAGCCTACGAGCAGTACTTC. It yields the protein CASTFRRTKPEAYEQYF.

The rearrangement joins TRBV30 to TRBJ1-5; no clear D. With 1 base removed from V and 4 bases from J, the gap between germline ends came to 5 bases. Germline V CDR1 and CDR2: GTSNPN, SVGIG (reference sequence). The CDR3 contains 12 residues. Here the CDR3 DNA reads TGTGCCTGGAGTGACAGTAATCAGCCCCAGCATTTT. It is translated as CAWSDSNQPQHF.

This clone occurred once. The J gene is TRBJ1-2, the V gene TRBV27; 9 nucleotides line up with TRBD1. The junction had 7 bases not matched to a gene; V was cut back by 4 bases and J by 1 base. The CDR3 contains 16 residues. CDR1 and CDR2 (germline): MNHEY, SMNVEV (reference sequence). CDR3 loop: CASSSRDRDFNYGYTF. In DNA form, the CDR3 reads TGTGCCAGCAGTTCCCGGGACAGGGATTTTAACTATGGCTACACCTTC.

The chain couples TRBV27 to TRBJ2-5; TRBD2 matches at 8 bases. The CDR3 is made up of 16 amino acids. The ends lost 3 bases at V and 1 base at J; junction bases unmatched: 7. CDR1 and CDR2 (germline): MNHEY, SMNVEV (reference sequence). As DNA, the CDR3 is TGTGCCAGCAGTTTTCTCCGCGGGAGGCTCCAAGAGACCCAGTACTTC. This translates into CASSFLRGRLQETQYF.

This chain links TRBV28 with TRBJ2-5; TRBD2 aligns across 7 bases. The J segment lost 1 base and the V segment lost 4 bases, leaving 6 bases of the junction unmatched. The CDR3 length is 15 residues. Per germline, CDR1 MDHEN and CDR2 SYDVKM. CDR3 DNA: TGTGCCAGCAGTTCGATGGGGGGGGGCCAAGAGACCCAGTACTTC. It codes for CASSSMGGGQETQYF.

This clone was seen more than once but under ten times. J is TRBJ1-4 and V is TRBV18; D may be TRBD1 (5 bases). The CDR3 length is 13 residues. Germline V gene data show CDR1 as KGHSH and CDR2 as LQKENI. Trimming left V 6 bases short and J 8 bases short, with 13 bases between. The CDR3 loop is CASSQPAGEKLFF. DNA for the CDR3: TGTGCCAGCTCCCAACCAGCAGGGGAAAAACTGTTTTTT. Looking up the rest from reference TRBV18 and TRBJ1-4 gives the full variable domain: NAGVMQNPRHLVRRRGQEARLRCSPMKGHSHVYWYRQLPEEGLKFMVYLQKENIIDESGMPKERFSAEFPKEGPSILRIQQVVRGDSAAYFCASSQPAGEKLFFGSGTQLSVL.

The chain uses TRBV2 and TRBJ2-1; 9 bases map to TRBD2. Losses at the gene ends were 6 bases for V and 4 bases for J; bases not matched to a gene: 4. Germline V lookup: CDR1 SNHLY, CDR2 FYNNEI. This CDR3 is built from 14 residues. The CDR3 region has the DNA TGTGCCAGCAGCAAACTAGCGGGTTACAATGAGCAGTTCTTC. Its protein is CASSKLAGYNEQFF.

This chain joins TRBV5-4 and TRBJ2-1; 9 bases fit TRBD2. The CDR3 runs 19 residues. The germline V gene has CDR1 SGHNT and CDR2 YYREEE (reference sequence). After removal of 4 bases from V and 0 bases from J, the junction contained 14 bases not matched to a gene. CDR3 in DNA: TGTGCCAGCAGCCCCTCGGGGCGGGGGGGCCGCCTCTCCTACAATGAGCAGTTCTTC. It is translated as CASSPSGRGGRLSYNEQFF. The whole variable domain, remainder taken from reference TRBV5-4 and TRBJ2-1, is ETGVTQSPTHLIKTRGQQVTLRCSSQSGHNTVSWYQQALGQGPQFIFQYYREEENGRGNFPPRFSGLQFPNYSSELNVNALELDDSALYLCASSPSGRGGRLSYNEQFFGPGTRLTVL.

The V and J genes are TRBV7-2 and TRBJ1-5; D remains ambiguous. CDR1 and CDR2 from the germline V gene are SGHTA and FQGNSA. The CDR3 has 15 amino acids. V lost 5 bases, J lost 2 bases, and 13 bases lay in between. The CDR3 sequence: CASSLILRGNQPQHF. CDR3 nucleotide sequence: TGTGCCAGCAGCCTCATTTTGAGGGGCAATCAGCCCCAGCATTTT.

This clone has a single count. This sample includes further DNA sequences coding for the same CDR3. The J gene is TRBJ2-1, the V gene TRBV27; 8 bases line up with TRBD2. Germline CDR1 is MNHEY and CDR2 is SMNVEV (reference sequence). The CDR3 contains 17 residues. The ends lost 5 bases at V and 4 bases at J; junction bases unmatched: 13. CDR3 coding DNA: TGTGCCAGCAGTCCAGTCGGGGGGGGGCCCCGATACAATGAGCAGTTCTTC. The encoded protein is CASSPVGGGPRYNEQFF.

This clone was seen just once. This rearrangement joins TRBV30 to TRBJ2-1; weak D call: TRBD2 (6 bases). CDR1 is GTSNPN and CDR2 is SVGIG in the germline V gene (reference sequence). Trimming left V 3 bases short and J 4 bases short, with 16 bases between. The CDR3 consists of 15 residues. The CDR3 protein is CAWRPPGLIYNEQFF. DNA of the CDR3: TGTGCCTGGAGACCTCCGGGACTGATATACAATGAGCAGTTCTTC.

For the CDR3, the DNA is TGTGCCAGCAGCTTACTGACAGGCTCTGGAAACACCATATATTTT. Translated: CASSLLTGSGNTIYF. The genes are TRBV11-2 and TRBJ1-3; a weak D match, TRBD1 (6 bases). There are 15 residues in the CDR3. Germline V gene data show CDR1 as SGHAT and CDR2 as FQNNGV. V was cut by 2 bases and J by 0 bases, with 8 bases left in between.

This clone was seen a single time. V gene TRBV6-5 combines with J gene TRBJ2-7, with 12 bases matching TRBD1. Germline V gives CDR1 MNHEY, CDR2 SVGAGI. CDR3 length equals 15 residues. Trimming took 6 bases from V and 5 from J; bases not matched to a gene: 8. For the CDR3, the DNA is TGTGCCAGCAGGGCGGGACAGGGGGCCCCTGACGAGCAGTACTTC. It is translated as CASRAGQGAPDEQYF.

This clone was seen once. The sample contains more than one DNA sequence encoding this CDR3. V and J are TRBV5-1 and TRBJ2-1; 7 bases align to TRBD2. The junction had 5 bases not matched to a gene; V was cut back by 0 bases and J by 5 bases. This CDR3 comprises 15 residues. Germline CDR1 reads SGHRS; CDR2 reads YFSETQ. The CDR3 loop is CASSLVAGADNEQFF. The CDR3 region has the DNA TGCGCCAGCAGCTTGGTGGCGGGAGCGGACAATGAGCAGTTCTTC.

The rearrangement uses TRBV5-4 and TRBJ1-1; the match to TRBD1 covers 7 bases. Germline trimming cut 0 bases from V and 1 base from J; bases unmatched to any gene: 6. CDR1 and CDR2 (germline): SGHNT, YYREEE (reference sequence). The CDR3 consists of 16 residues. The CDR3 bases are TGTGCCAGCAGCTTGGGCCTTAGACAGGGGAACACTGAAGCTTTCTTT. It encodes CASSLGLRQGNTEAFF. The whole variable domain, remainder taken from reference TRBV5-4 and TRBJ1-1, is ETGVTQSPTHLIKTRGQQVTLRCSSQSGHNTVSWYQQALGQGPQFIFQYYREEENGRGNFPPRFSGLQFPNYSSELNVNALELDDSALYLCASSLGLRQGNTEAFFGQGTRLTVV.

This clone was counted between two and nine times. This chain uses TRBV15 with TRBJ2-3; 9 bases fit TRBD2. The CDR3 loop spans 15 amino acids. J was trimmed by 2 bases and V by 5 bases; bases with no gene match: 5. CDR1 is LNHNV, CDR2 YYDKDF, per germline (reference sequence). The CDR3 sequence is CATSPRTSDTDTQYF. In DNA form, the CDR3 reads TGTGCCACCAGCCCCAGGACTAGCGACACAGATACGCAGTATTTT. Full variable domain (remainder filled in from reference TRBV15 and TRBJ2-3): DAMVIQNPRYQVTQFGKPVTLSCSQTLNHNVMYWYQQKSSQAPKLLFHYYDKDFNNEADTPDNFQSRRPNTSFCFLDIRSPGLGDTAMYLCATSPRTSDTDTQYFGPGTRLTVL.

This clone is a singleton in its sample. The V call is TRBV5-6, the J call TRBJ2-1; TRBD1 aligns across 9 bases. The germline gives CDR1 SGHDT, CDR2 YYEEEE. The V gene end was trimmed by 0 bases and the J gene end by 7 bases; junction bases not matched to a gene: 11. CDR3 length: 17 amino acids. CDR3 residues: CASSLVGQGMTTNEQFF. The CDR3 DNA reads TGTGCCAGCAGCTTGGTGGGACAGGGTATGACGACTAATGAGCAGTTCTTC. The full variable domain, with the rest looked up from reference TRBV5-6 and TRBJ2-1, is DAGVTQSPTHLIKTRGQQVTLRCSPKSGHDTVSWYQQALGQGPQFIFQYYEEEERQRGNFPDRFSGHQFPNYSSELNVNALLLGDSALYLCASSLVGQGMTTNEQFFGPGTRLTVL.

The chain couples TRBV7-9 to TRBJ2-1, with a tentative D call TRBD2 (5 bases). This CDR3 spans 14 amino acids. The V end was cut by 7 bases, the J end by 3 bases, with 13 bases between. Germline V gives CDR1 SEHNR, CDR2 FQNEAQ (reference sequence). CDR3 nucleotide sequence: TGTGCCAGCATCGGGGATTTAGACTACAATGAGCAGTTCTTC. This encodes CASIGDLDYNEQFF.

The chain is built from TRBV18 and TRBJ2-5, with 7 bases matching TRBD2. Unmatched junction bases numbered 4, after V lost 8 bases and J lost 1 base. Germline lookup yields CDR1 KGHSH and CDR2 LQKENI. The CDR3 is made up of 13 amino acids. CDR3 sequence (DNA): TGTGCCAGCACGGGGGGTGCCCAAGAGACCCAGTACTTC. It translates to CASTGGAQETQYF. The full variable domain, in which reference TRBV18 and TRBJ2-5 provide the parts outside the CDR3, is NAGVMQNPRHLVRRRGQEARLRCSPMKGHSHVYWYRQLPEEGLKFMVYLQKENIIDESGMPKERFSAEFPKEGPSILRIQQVVRGDSAAYFCASTGGAQETQYFGPGTRLLVL.

V and J are TRBV6-5 and TRBJ2-7; D is ambiguous. Looked up from germline, CDR1 is MNHEY and CDR2 is SVGAGI. V was clipped by 8 bases and J by 7 bases, with 21 bases between them. There are 14 residues in the CDR3. The CDR3 sequence: CASPSPPATTEQYF. The CDR3 region has the DNA TGTGCCAGCCCCTCCCCCCCCGCCACTACGGAGCAGTACTTC.

V is TRBV7-2 and J is TRBJ1-2; 8 positions agree with TRBD1. The V and J ends lost 2 bases and 5 bases, in that order; junction bases with no gene match: 7. The V gene's germline CDR1 is SGHTA and CDR2 FQGNSA. The CDR3 is made up of 15 amino acids. The chain's CDR3 is CASSLSSGQGYGYTF. The CDR3 DNA reads TGTGCCAGCAGCTTATCTTCTGGACAGGGATATGGCTACACCTTC. Complete variable domain (other parts from reference TRBV7-2 and TRBJ1-2): GAGVSQSPSNKVTEKGKDVELRCDPISGHTALYWYRQSLGQGLEFLIYFQGNSAPDKSGLPSDRFSAERTGGSVSTLTIQRTQQEDSAVYLCASSLSSGQGYGYTFGSGTRLTVV.

J is TRBJ2-3 and V is TRBV6-1; TRBD2 agrees at 12 bases. CDR1 and CDR2 (germline): MNHNS, SASEGT. J gave up 3 bases and V 6 bases, and 4 bases lay outside the gene matches. The CDR3 sequence is 15 residues long. The CDR3 region has the DNA TGTGCCAGCAGACAAGGACTAGCGGGAACAGATACGCAGTATTTT. Translated, it gives CASRQGLAGTDTQYF.

Notes on this clone: The same CDR3 also results from other DNA sequences found in this sample. The V gene is TRBV7-9, the J gene TRBJ1-6, with 8 positions matching TRBD1. With 3 bases clipped from V and 10 bases from J, the junction kept 5 bases outside the gene matches. CDR3 size: 14 residues. The germline V gene has CDR1 SEHNR and CDR2 FQNEAQ (reference sequence). CDR3 sequence reads: CASSFYRGDSPLHF. The DNA for the CDR3 is TGTGCCAGCAGCTTTTACAGGGGGGACTCACCCCTCCACTTT.

This chain connects TRBV19 to TRBJ1-1; TRBD1 might be the D (5 bases). Deletions cut 3 bases from V and 5 bases from J, with 13 bases between. The CDR3 runs to 14 residues. Per germline, CDR1 LNHDA and CDR2 SQIVND (reference sequence). Written as DNA, the CDR3 is TGTGCCAGTAGTATCCTTAACGGGGGGACTGAAGCTTTCTTT. It encodes CASSILNGGTEAFF.

As concerns this clone: A junction boundary mismatches the germline segment, possibly from a read error. The chain is built from TRBV7-9 and TRBJ2-1, with D possibly matching TRBD1 (6 bases). The CDR3 is 13 amino acids. Germline loops: CDR1 SEHNR, CDR2 FQNEAQ (reference sequence). CDR3 sequence (DNA): TGTGCCAGCAGCCGCCACGACAGGAAAAGGGGTATCTTC. It encodes CASSRHDRKRGIF. The full variable domain, rest sourced from reference TRBV7-9 and TRBJ2-1, is DTGVSQNPRHKITKRGQNVTFRCDPISEHNRLYWYRQTLGQGPEFLTYFQNEAQLEKSRLLSDRFSAERPKGSFSTLEIQRTEQGDSAMYLCASSRHDRKRGIFGPGTRLTVL.

V and J are TRBV29-1 and TRBJ2-7; tentative D call: TRBD1 (7 bases). CDR3 length: 14 residues. Germline CDR1 and CDR2: SQVTM and ANQGSEA. The V end was cut by 6 bases, the J end by 5 bases, with 20 bases between. The DNA for the CDR3 is TGCAGCGTGGGGGGTCACACAGGGGAGGACGAGCAGTACTTC. This encodes CSVGGHTGEDEQYF.

This clone was detected only a few times. This rearrangement joins TRBV28 to TRBJ2-3; 8 bases are shared with TRBD2. V was clipped by 8 bases and J by 0 bases; unmatched bases: 4. The CDR3 is 14 amino acids. Germline CDR1 is MDHEN and CDR2 is SYDVKM. The CDR3 nucleotides are TGTGCCAGCCCGCGGGGGGAGAGCACAGATACGCAGTATTTT. Its protein is CASPRGESTDTQYF.

The DNA for the CDR3 is TGCGCCAGCAGCTTGCGGCAGGGGCGCGGGACTGAAGCTTTCTTT. Translating gives CASSLRQGRGTEAFF. The chain carries TRBV5-1 and TRBJ1-1, with D possibly being TRBD1 (6 bases). CDR1 and CDR2 (germline): SGHRS, YFSETQ. V lost 1 base and J lost 5, with 15 bases in between. The length of the CDR3 is 15 residues.